Sequencing of this T cell receptor beta chain was carried out in a study of T cell responses to AZD1222 COVID-19 vaccine. Profiling relied on immunoSEQ multiplex PCR, and the TCRdb table lists in-frame clones only, not all of them. The sample shows 89,000 or so clones, 86% of them seen only once. The CDR3 spans 13 residues. In germline, CDR1 is MRHNA, CDR2 SNTAGT. V was shortened by 2 bases and J by 0 bases, with 1 base between the two germline ends. The source was peripheral blood, collected 28 days after the second AZD1222 dose. V is TRBV6-4 and J is TRBJ2-2; no clear D. The receptor comes from an adult who received the AZD1222 COVID-19 vaccine. The CDR3 DNA follows: TGTGCCAGCAGTGACCCGAACACCGGGGAGCTGTTTTTT. This translates into CASSDPNTGELFF.